This T cell receptor (beta chain) was captured by sequencing in a study of PD-1 blockade in classical Hodgkin lymphoma. With no exception, relapse followed autologous stem cell transplantation in all patients, and brentuximab vedotin exposure varied. Sequencing used immunoSEQ multiplex PCR; TCRdb keeps in-frame clones, though not all of them. The table includes around 66,000 clones, 70% to 75% detected once. Study-level findings and limits: Complete responders' diversity at baseline resembled that of newly diagnosed patients. At baseline, newly diagnosed patients reportedly showed less TCR diversity than healthy donors.

Details on this clone: Its antigen is not known.

The CDR3 has 14 residues. Trimming pared 6 bases from V and 0 bases from J, leaving 9 bases between. Germline lookup yields CDR1 MNHEY and CDR2 SMNVEV (reference sequence). The receptor was isolated from a human donor with classical Hodgkin lymphoma. This sample comprised peripheral blood mononuclear cells (PBMCs), obtained before the second cycle of nivolumab. V is TRBV27 and J is TRBJ2-1, with a possible D match to TRBD1 (5 bases). CDR3 coding DNA: TGTGCCAGCAGACCCACAGGCTCCTACAATGAGCAGTTCTTC. It encodes CASRPTGSYNEQFF.